The present TCR beta chain was sequenced within a study of T cells expressing NK-cell markers. For the study at large: The study drew TCR beta repertoires from sorted CD3+CD56+NKG2C+, CD3+CD56+NKG2C- and CD3+CD56-NKG2C+ T cells. The study sequenced eight donors, seven HCMV-seropositive and one seronegative.

TCRdb re-called the 5' RACE reads; every CDR3 protein appears as one record, without DNA. The sample holds a few hundred thousand distinct CDR3 sequences. Study results and caveats: Four donors showed these clonotypes also leading the CD3+CD56-NKG2C+ fraction. For 6 or 7 donors, the dominant NKG2C+ clonotypes made up about 1.0-8% of their CD8+ T cells.

Germline lookup yields CDR1 SGHTA and CDR2 FQGNSA. The length of the CDR3 is 11 residues. Worth noting for this clonotype: Its matching antigen is unknown.

The clonotype was recovered from a man aged 18 to 70 in good health. Material: blood T cells: a sorted CD56 or NKG2C T cell subset, CD4+ or CD8+ T cells, or bulk PBMC T cells (not recorded which). The chain carries TRBV7-2 and TRBJ1-1; TCRdb designates TRBD1, a call that cannot be tested without DNA. CDR3 in amino acids: CASSSPSEAFF.